This T cell receptor beta chain was recovered during a study of vaccination and CD4 T cells after COVID-19. This clonotype was recorded once. Its antigen is not known. The treatment: roughly 10-day PBMC culture with coronavirus spike peptide pools or control peptides (ViraFEST assay). With 8.5 to 10 ug/ml peptide pools and roughly 9.8 IU/ml IL-2, PBMCs were cultured at about 2.2 million per well. The CDR3 has 15 residues. Trimming cost V 6 bases and J 2 bases, with 16 bases left between them. Germline V gives CDR1 SGHVS, CDR2 FNYEAQ. The Oncomine TCR Beta short-read assay sequenced DNA from cultured CD4+ T cells. TCRdb re-analysed the PCR reads in MiXCR, keeping a single row per CDR3 protein. The sample lists 8,000 to 10,000 distinct CDR3 sequences, 60% to 70% occurring once.

The source material was CD4+ T cells from blood, cultured in vitro. This sequence was found in a human donor who had recovered from COVID-19. The gene calls are TRBV7-6 and TRBJ2-5; possibly TRBD2 for D (6 bases). In DNA form, the CDR3 reads TGTGCCAGCAGTCCCAGCGGGTATGAACAAGAGACCCAGTACTTC. This translates into CASSPSGYEQETQYF.